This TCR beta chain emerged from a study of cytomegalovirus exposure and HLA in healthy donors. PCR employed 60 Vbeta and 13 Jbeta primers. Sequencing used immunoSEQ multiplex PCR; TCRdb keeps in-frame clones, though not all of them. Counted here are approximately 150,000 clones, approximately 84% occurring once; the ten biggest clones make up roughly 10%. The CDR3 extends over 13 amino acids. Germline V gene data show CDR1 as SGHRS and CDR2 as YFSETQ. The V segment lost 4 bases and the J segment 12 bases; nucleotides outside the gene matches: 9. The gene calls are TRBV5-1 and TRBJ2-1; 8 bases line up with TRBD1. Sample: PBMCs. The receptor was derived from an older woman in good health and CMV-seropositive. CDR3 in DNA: TGCGCCAGCAGCGACCCGACAGGGGCCAGGCAGTTCTTC. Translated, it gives CASSDPTGARQFF.